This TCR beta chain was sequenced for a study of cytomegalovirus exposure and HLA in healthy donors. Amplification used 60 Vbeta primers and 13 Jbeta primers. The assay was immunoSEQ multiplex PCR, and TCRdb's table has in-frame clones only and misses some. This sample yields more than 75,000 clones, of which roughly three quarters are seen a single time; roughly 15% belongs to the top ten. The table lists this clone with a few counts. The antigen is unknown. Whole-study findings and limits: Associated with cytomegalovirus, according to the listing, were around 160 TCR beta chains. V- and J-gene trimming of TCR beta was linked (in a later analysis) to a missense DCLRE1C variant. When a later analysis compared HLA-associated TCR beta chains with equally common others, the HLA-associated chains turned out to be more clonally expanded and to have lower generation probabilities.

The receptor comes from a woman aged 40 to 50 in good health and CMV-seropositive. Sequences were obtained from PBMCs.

CDR3 amino acids: CASSLSPEQGNLFF. In nucleotides, the CDR3 is TGTGCCAGCAGTCTCTCCCCCGAACAGGGAAATCTGTTCTTC. The chain recombines TRBV28 with TRBJ2-1; tentatively, D is TRBD1 (6 bases). Germline loops: CDR1 MDHEN, CDR2 SYDVKM. This CDR3 is 14 amino acids long. Trimming cost V 5 bases and J 15 bases, with 23 bases left between them.